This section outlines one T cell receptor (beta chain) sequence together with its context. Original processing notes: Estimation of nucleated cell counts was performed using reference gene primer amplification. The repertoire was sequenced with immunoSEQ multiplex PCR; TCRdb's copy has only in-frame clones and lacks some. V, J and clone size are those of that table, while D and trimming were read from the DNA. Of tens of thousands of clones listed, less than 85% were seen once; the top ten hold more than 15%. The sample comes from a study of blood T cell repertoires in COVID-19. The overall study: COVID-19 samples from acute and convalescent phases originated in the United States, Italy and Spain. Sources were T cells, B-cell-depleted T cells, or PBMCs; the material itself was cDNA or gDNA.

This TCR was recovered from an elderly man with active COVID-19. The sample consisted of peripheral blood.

The CDR3 protein is CASSVRDTSYEQYF. The CDR3 DNA reads TGTGCCAGCAGCGTACGGGACACCTCCTACGAGCAGTACTTC. This chain uses TRBV9 with TRBJ2-7; possible D gene TRBD1, 6 bases. CDR3 size: 14 residues. Trimming left V 1 base short and J 0 bases short, with 8 bases between. In germline, CDR1 is SGDLS, CDR2 YYNGEE.